The source of this TCR beta chain is a study of Ad26.COV2.S vaccination and SARS-CoV-2 variants (dated by TCRdb to about 2021). For context, the study as a whole: TCRbeta repertoire sequencing was used to assess the specificity and breadth of SARS-CoV-2-reactive T cell receptors after Ad26.COV2.S vaccination. A total of roughly 30 samples were included in the TCR-sequenced set, comprising about 20 Ad26.COV2.S vaccine recipients, 5 placebo recipients and 8 SARS-CoV-2 convalescent individuals.

On this clone itself: Its antigen remains unidentified. No base quality information exists; no much larger clone differs at one position.

The immunoSEQ Assay was the method used to sequence TCRbeta CDR3 regions. After extraction, genomic DNA underwent amplification by bias-controlled multiplex PCR, followed by high-throughput sequencing. In the authors' own workflow: To quantify the absolute abundance of each unique TCRbeta CDR3 region, sequences were collapsed and filtered. T cell fraction was estimated by normalizing TCRbeta template counts to usable DNA, which was measured by amplifying reference genes present in all nucleated cells. Repertoire TCRs were annotated as SARS-CoV-2-specific when V gene, CDR3 amino acid sequence and J gene were exactly matched to a known reactive TCR set. The reference SARS-CoV-2 TCR set was derived from MIRA and filtered for enrichment in COVID-19-positive ImmuneCODE repertoires, a step that removed public or cross-reactive TCRs. Drawing on the MIRA antigens, annotated TCRs were analysed further at the level of specific ORF or position within ORF. Breadth was defined as annotated unique rearrangements over total unique productive rearrangements; depth was the summed frequency of those rearrangements. Two-sided Wilcoxon rank-sum tests were used to compare TCR breadth between groups. The immuneACCESS repertoire file appears here via TCRdb, limited to in-frame rearrangements. These files lack a portion of the clones; in checked studies, under half of the deficit traces to unresolved V genes, and the cause of the others is not known. From that table come the V and J calls and clone size; the DNA was used to work out D and trimming. The sample yields around 350,000 clones; 92% were counted once. Around 4% of the sample lies in the top ten.

CDR1 MNHEY and CDR2 SMNVEV were looked up in the germline V gene (reference sequence). V is shortened by 3 bases, J by 6 bases, and the region joining them spans 17 bases. From the cysteine up to the phenylalanine, the CDR3 has a length of 16 residues. CDR3 DNA is the only sequence kept; it has 48 bases, read in frame from the first base. What the time point label conveys for this sample: individuals recovered from natural SARS-CoV-2 infection. What the authors observed across the whole study: Higher spike-specific TCR breadth was observed in Ad26.COV2.S recipients than in placebo recipients (P = 0.0014). Substantial breadth of spike-specific CD8+ and CD4+ T cell responses was reported after vaccination. The authors noted that the TCR breadth and depth analyses may have underestimated total T cell responses. Vaccine and placebo recipients had comparable non-spike TCR breadth, which fits with the vaccine containing only spike.

This clonotype was obtained from a human donor who had recovered from COVID-19. Recombination linked TRBV27 to TRBJ1-4; matching of 6 bases hints at TRBD1 as the D gene. Sequences were derived from peripheral blood, sampled after recovery from COVID-19. The bases are TGTGCCAGCAGTTTCGGGCATGGCAGGGGCGATGAAAAACTGTTTTTT. It is translated as CASSFGHGRGDEKLFF.